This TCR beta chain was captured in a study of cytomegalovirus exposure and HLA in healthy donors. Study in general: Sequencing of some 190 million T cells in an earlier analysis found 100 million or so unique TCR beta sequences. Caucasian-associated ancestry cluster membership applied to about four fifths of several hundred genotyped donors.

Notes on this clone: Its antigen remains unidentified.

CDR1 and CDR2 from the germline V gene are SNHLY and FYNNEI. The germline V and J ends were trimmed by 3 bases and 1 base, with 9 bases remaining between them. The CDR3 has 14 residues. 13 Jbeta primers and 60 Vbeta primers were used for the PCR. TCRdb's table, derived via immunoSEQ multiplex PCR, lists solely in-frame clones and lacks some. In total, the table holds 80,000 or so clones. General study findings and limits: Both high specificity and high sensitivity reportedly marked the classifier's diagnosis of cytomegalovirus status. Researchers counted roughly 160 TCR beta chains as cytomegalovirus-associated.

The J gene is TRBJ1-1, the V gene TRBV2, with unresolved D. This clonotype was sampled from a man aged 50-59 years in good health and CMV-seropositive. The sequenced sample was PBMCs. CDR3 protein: CASSESHRNTEAFF. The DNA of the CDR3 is TGTGCCAGCAGTGAGTCCCACAGGAACACTGAAGCTTTCTTT.